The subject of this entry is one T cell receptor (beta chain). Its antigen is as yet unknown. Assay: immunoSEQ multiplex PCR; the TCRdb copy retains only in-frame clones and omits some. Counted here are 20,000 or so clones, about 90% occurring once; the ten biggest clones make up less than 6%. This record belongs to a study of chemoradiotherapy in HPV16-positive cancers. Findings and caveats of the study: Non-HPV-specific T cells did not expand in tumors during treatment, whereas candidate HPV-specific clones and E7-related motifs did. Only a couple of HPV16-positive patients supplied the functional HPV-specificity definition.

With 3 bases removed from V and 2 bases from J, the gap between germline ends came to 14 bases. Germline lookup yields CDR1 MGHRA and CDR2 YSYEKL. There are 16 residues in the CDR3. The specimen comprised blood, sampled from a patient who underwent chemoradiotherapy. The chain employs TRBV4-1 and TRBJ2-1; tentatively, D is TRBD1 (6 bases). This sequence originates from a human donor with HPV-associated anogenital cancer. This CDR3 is CASSQGRQATYNEQFF. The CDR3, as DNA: TGCGCCAGCAGCCAGGGTAGACAGGCAACCTACAATGAGCAGTTCTTC.